This record concerns one TCR beta chain sequence. This sample stems from a study of HIV-infected patients and healthy controls. Germline values: CDR1 LGHDT, CDR2 YNNKEL (reference sequence). CDR3 length: 13 amino acids. Trimming stripped 0 bases from V and 4 bases from J, with 6 bases between. TCRdb reanalysed the 5' RACE reads using MiXCR and keeps one entry per CDR3 protein. This sample has some 70,000 distinct CDR3 sequences, with 19% found just once. The sample consisted of CD4+ T cells from blood. V usage is TRBV3-1 and J usage is TRBJ1-2; D gene uncertain. The TCR sequence derives from a human donor in good health. The CDR3 here is CASSQDLSYGYTF. The CDR3, as DNA: TGTGCCAGCAGCCAAGATTTGTCCTATGGCTACACCTTC.